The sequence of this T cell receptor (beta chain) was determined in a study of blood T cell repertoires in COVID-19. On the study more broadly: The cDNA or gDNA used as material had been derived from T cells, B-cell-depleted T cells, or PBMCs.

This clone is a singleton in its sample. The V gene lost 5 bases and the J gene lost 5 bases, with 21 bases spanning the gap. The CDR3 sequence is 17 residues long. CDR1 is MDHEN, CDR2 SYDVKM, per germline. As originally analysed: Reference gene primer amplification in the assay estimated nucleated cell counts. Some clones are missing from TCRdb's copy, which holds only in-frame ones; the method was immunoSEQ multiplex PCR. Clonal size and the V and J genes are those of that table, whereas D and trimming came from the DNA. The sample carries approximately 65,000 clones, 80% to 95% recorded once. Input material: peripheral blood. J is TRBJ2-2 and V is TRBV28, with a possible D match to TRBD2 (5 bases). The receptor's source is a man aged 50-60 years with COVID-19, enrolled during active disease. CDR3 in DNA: TGTGCCAGCAGTCGGGAAATAGGGTACCCGGGTACCGGGGAGCTGTTTTTT. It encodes CASSREIGYPGTGELFF. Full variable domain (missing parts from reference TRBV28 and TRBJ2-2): DVKVTQSSRYLVKRTGEKVFLECVQDMDHENMFWYRQDPGLGLRLIYFSYDVKMKEKGDIPEGYSVSREKKERFSLILESASTNQTSMYLCASSREIGYPGTGELFFGEGSRLTVL.